Each of the 29 T cell receptor beta chains below was sequenced from the same sample in a study of T cells in Graves' hyperthyroidism and ophthalmopathy. RNA transcripts gave rise to amplified TCR beta CDR3 regions. First-round RT-PCR of the TCR CDR3 relied on the HTBI primer set. A single record per CDR3 protein comes from TCRdb applying MiXCR to the multiplex PCR reads. The sample records around 300,000 distinct CDR3 sequences, roughly 13% being singletons. The material sequenced was blood. These receptors were taken from a woman younger than 45 with Graves' hyperthyroidism.

The V call is TRBV4-3, the J call TRBJ2-1; D is unclear. V shed 8 bases and J shed 5 bases, with 7 bases lying between them. The CDR3 sequence is 11 residues long. CDR1 is LGHNA, CDR2 YSLEER, per germline. As DNA, the CDR3 is TGCGCCAGCGGGCGCAACAATGAGCAGTTCTTC. Amino acids: CASGRNNEQFF.

This clonotype was counted ten times or more. The chain has TRBV24-1 and TRBJ2-5, with unresolved D. With 7 bases removed from V and 4 bases from J, the gap between germline ends came to 18 bases. The CDR3 totals 15 residues. Germline V lookup: CDR1 KGHDR, CDR2 SFDVKD. CDR3 in amino acids: CATSSPTAMGETQYF. Written as DNA, the CDR3 is TGTGCCACCAGCTCCCCCACAGCGATGGGAGAGACCCAGTACTTC.

In its sample, this clonotype was seen many times. The V call is TRBV20-1, the J call TRBJ2-3; D might be TRBD1 (6 bases). Germline lookup yields CDR1 DFQATT and CDR2 SNEGSKA (reference sequence). With 7 bases removed from V and 2 bases from J, the gap between germline ends came to 25 bases. The CDR3 is 17 amino acids. Here the CDR3 DNA reads TGCAGTGTCCTAGGGGGAGAGGCCGGGGCGGTCACAGATACGCAGTATTTT. Translation gives CSVLGGEAGAVTDTQYF.

The rearrangement links TRBV5-4 to TRBJ1-1; 9 bases align to TRBD1. CDR3 size: 14 residues. Losses at the gene ends were 4 bases for V and 9 bases for J; bases not matched to a gene: 10. Germline V gene sequence: CDR1 SGHNT, CDR2 YYREEE (reference sequence). CDR3 in DNA: TGTGCCAGCAGCCGTGGCCAGGGACAGGGAAAAGCTTTCTTT. It encodes CASSRGQGQGKAFF.

This clonotype was detected many times. The V and J genes are TRBV28 and TRBJ1-2, with 8 positions matching TRBD1. The CDR3 runs 16 residues. The germline V gene encodes CDR1 MDHEN and CDR2 SYDVKM. Trimming cost V 3 bases and J 4 bases; bases outside gene matches: 10. The CDR3 DNA reads as TGTGCCAGCAGTTTGTCCGGGACAGGTGTGGGCTATGGCTACACCTTC. Translated, it gives CASSLSGTGVGYGYTF.

This clonotype was observed many times. This chain links TRBV27 with TRBJ2-3; D is perhaps TRBD1 or TRBD2 (5 bases each). CDR1 is MNHEY and CDR2 is SMNVEV in the germline V gene (reference sequence). The CDR3 spans 11 residues. V was cut by 6 bases and J by 9 bases, with 10 bases left in between. CDR3 loop: CASRWGGTQYF. CDR3 DNA: TGTGCCAGCAGATGGGGCGGGACGCAGTATTTT.

At least ten counts were recorded for this clonotype. This sequence joins TRBV20-1 and TRBJ1-5; no clear D. The CDR3 runs to 13 residues. Per germline, CDR1 DFQATT and CDR2 SNEGSKA (reference sequence). The V end was cut by 5 bases, the J end by 0 bases, with 8 bases between. The DNA of the CDR3 is TGCAGTGCTTACGACAATAGCAATCAGCCCCAGCATTTT. This encodes CSAYDNSNQPQHF.

This clonotype was found many times. The rearrangement joins TRBV28 to TRBJ1-6, with 8 bases fitting TRBD1. Per the germline V gene, CDR1 is MDHEN and CDR2 is SYDVKM. The CDR3 runs to 15 residues. Germline trimming cut 5 bases from V and 8 bases from J; bases unmatched to any gene: 8. CDR3 residues: CASSPRTGNYSPLHF. The CDR3 DNA reads TGTGCCAGCAGTCCCCGGACAGGGAACTATTCACCCCTCCACTTT.

This clonotype was detected a few times. The chain employs TRBV20-1 and TRBJ1-5; D call uncertain. Per germline, CDR1 DFQATT and CDR2 SNEGSKA (reference sequence). This CDR3 has 13 amino acids. V was clipped by 1 base and J by 3 bases, with 7 bases between them. The CDR3 DNA reads TGCAGTGCTAGAGGGCTTAACAATCAGCCCCAGCATTTT. As protein: CSARGLNNQPQHF.

This clonotype was picked up many times. This sequence joins TRBV6-5 and TRBJ2-1, with 8 nucleotides matching TRBD2. The V and J ends lost 0 bases and 8 bases, in that order; junction bases with no gene match: 6. The CDR3 contains 15 residues. Germline lookup yields CDR1 MNHEY and CDR2 SVGAGI. The CDR3 nucleotides read TGTGCCAGCAGTTACTCGGGACTAGGGGTGGATGAGCAGTTCTTC. Encoded protein: CASSYSGLGVDEQFF.

This clonotype was detected ten times or more. The chain joins TRBV5-1 to TRBJ2-7; 8 bases fit TRBD1. V lost 1 base to trimming and J lost 5 bases; unmatched junction nucleotides: 5. The CDR3 spans 14 residues. Germline lookup yields CDR1 SGHRS and CDR2 YFSETQ. The CDR3 bases are TGCGCCAGCAGCTTGTTGTACAGGGGGGACGAGCAGTACTTC. Amino acids: CASSLLYRGDEQYF.

The sample holds many counts of this clonotype. CDR3 in DNA: TGTGCCAGCAGTTACTCGGGAGGGCTAGACTATGGCTACACCTTC. It is translated as CASSYSGGLDYGYTF. This sequence joins TRBV6-5 and TRBJ1-2; no clear D gene. This CDR3 region has 15 residues. CDR1 and CDR2 (germline): MNHEY, SVGAGI. Deletions cut 0 bases from V and 3 bases from J, with 11 bases between.

This clonotype has a count of ten or more. At one end the junction does not follow the germline gene, possibly because of a read error. The chain employs TRBV2 and TRBJ2-3, with no clear D. From germline, CDR1 is SNHLY and CDR2 FYNNEI. The CDR3 extends over 15 amino acids. In DNA, the CDR3 is TGTGCCAGCAGTGAGAGCACTTATCACACAGATCCGCAGTATTTT. It encodes CASSESTYHTDPQYF.

The rearrangement uses TRBV19 and TRBJ2-3; TRBD1 matches 12 bases. Germline lookup yields CDR1 LNHDA and CDR2 SQIVND (reference sequence). With V trimmed by 3 bases and J by 2 bases, 15 bases remained unmatched. This CDR3 region has 20 residues. The CDR3 here is CASSIPFKLGDRGLTDTQYF. The CDR3 DNA sequence: TGTGCCAGTAGTATTCCTTTCAAGCTGGGGGACAGGGGGCTCACAGATACGCAGTATTTT. The entire variable domain, with the rest obtained from reference TRBV19 and TRBJ2-3, is as follows: DGGITQSPKYLFRKEGQNVTLSCEQNLNHDAMYWYRQDPGQGLRLIYYSQIVNDFQKGDIAEGYSVSREKKESFPLTVTSAQKNPTAFYLCASSIPFKLGDRGLTDTQYFGPGTRLTVL.

In this sample, this clonotype turned up many times. The rearrangement uses TRBV30 and TRBJ2-3; the D is unclear. Germline V gene data show CDR1 as GTSNPN and CDR2 as SVGIG (reference sequence). V was shortened by 5 bases and J by 0 bases, with 6 bases between the two germline ends. This CDR3 has 12 amino acids. The CDR3 region is CAWGRSTDTQYF. CDR3 DNA sequence: TGTGCCTGGGGACGGAGCACAGATACGCAGTATTTT.

This clonotype appeared a few times. This clone may be a read error of a much larger clone one base away. The V and J genes are TRBV2 and TRBJ2-7; D is unresolved. V lost 8 bases and J 3 bases, leaving 5 bases between the germline ends. Germline CDR1 SNHLY, CDR2 FYNNEI. This CDR3 has 10 amino acids. The CDR3 DNA reads as TGTGCCAGCGGGCACTACGAGCAGTACTTC. This encodes CASGHYEQYF.

This clonotype was detected many times. The chain has TRBV6-2 or TRBV6-3 and TRBJ2-1; 8 bases agree with TRBD2. Unmatched junction bases numbered 6, after V lost 5 bases and J lost 0 bases. The CDR3 has 16 amino acids. CDR1 is MNHEY and CDR2 is SVGEGT in the germline V gene. This chain's CDR3 is CASSLLAVNSYNEQFF. Written as DNA, the CDR3 is TGTGCCAGCAGTCTACTAGCGGTCAACTCCTACAATGAGCAGTTCTTC.

The rearrangement uses TRBV5-8 and TRBJ1-2, with D uncertain. The CDR3 spans 18 residues. The V gene lost 5 bases and the J gene lost 8 bases, with 31 bases spanning the gap. Germline CDR1 and CDR2: SGHTS and YDEGEE. CDR3 sequence reads: CASSKDVGSGRKERGYTF. The CDR3 nucleotides are TGTGCCAGCAGTAAGGACGTGGGTTCGGGCAGGAAAGAACGAGGCTACACCTTC.

This clonotype was detected ten times or more. The V call is TRBV28, the J call TRBJ1-4; D gene ambiguous. The CDR3 extends over 14 amino acids. Germline loops: CDR1 MDHEN, CDR2 SYDVKM. The ends were cut back, 2 bases at V and 5 bases at J, with 9 bases in the middle. In nucleotides, the CDR3 is TGTGCCAGCAGTTTACGGCCTCTAAATGAAAAACTGTTTTTT. Encoded protein: CASSLRPLNEKLFF.

Remarks on this clonotype: Given a much more abundant clone one base away, this may be a read error. V and J are TRBV28 and TRBJ2-2; 9 nucleotides match TRBD2. CDR3 length: 14 residues. The germline gives CDR1 MDHEN, CDR2 SYDVKM. After removal of 3 bases from V and 8 bases from J, the junction contained 4 bases not matched to a gene. CDR3 region: CASSFELAGGELFF. The CDR3 DNA is TGTGCCAGCAGTTTCGAGCTAGCGGGGGGGGAGCTGTTTTTT.

A word on this clonotype: This may arise from a read error, as a much more abundant clone is one base away. The DNA for the CDR3 is TGCAGTGCTAGAGAAATGAGCGGGAGCTCCTACGGGCAGTACTTC. Translation gives CSAREMSGSSYGQYF. V usage is TRBV20-1 and J usage is TRBJ2-7, with 8 bases aligning to TRBD2. The CDR3 extends over 15 amino acids. Germline V gene data show CDR1 as DFQATT and CDR2 as SNEGSKA (reference sequence).

CDR3 protein: CASSPNTGGPYEQYF. Here the CDR3 DNA reads TGTGCCAGCAGCCCGAACACGGGCGGGCCCTACGAGCAGTACTTC. The chain links TRBV7-2 to TRBJ2-7; D may be TRBD2 (5 bases). The V gene lost 5 bases and the J gene lost 2 bases, with 16 bases spanning the gap. Germline CDR1 reads SGHTA; CDR2 reads FQGNSA. The CDR3 length is 15 residues.

This clonotype has ten or more counts. This sequence joins TRBV12-3 or TRBV12-4 and TRBJ1-1, with TRBD1 matching 7 bases. This CDR3 has 13 residues. J lost 5 bases, V lost 4 bases, and 4 bases had no gene match. CDR3 in amino acids: CASSSDRATEAFF. For the CDR3, the DNA is TGTGCCAGCAGTTCCGACAGGGCGACTGAAGCTTTCTTT.

For this clonotype: A clone one base away is much larger, so this may be a read error. This chain joins TRBV2 and TRBJ2-7, with 10 nucleotides matching TRBD2. The CDR3 is 14 amino acids. Germline CDR1 and CDR2: SNHLY and FYNNEI. CDR3 region: CTSTTSGNPYEQYF. CDR3 sequence (DNA): TGTACCAGCACCACTAGCGGGAATCCCTACGAGCAGTACTTC.

A few counts support this clonotype. The chain is built from TRBV20-1 and TRBJ2-3; possibly TRBD2 for D (5 bases). Looked up from germline, CDR1 is DFQATT and CDR2 is SNEGSKA (reference sequence). CDR3 length: 13 residues. Trimming took 0 bases from V and 5 from J, leaving 9 bases between them. The CDR3 DNA reads TGCAGTGCTAGAGAACTAGTTATAGATACGCAGTATTTT. Protein: CSARELVIDTQYF.

In this sample, this clonotype turned up a few times. CDR3 residues: CASSIDPAAREQYF. The CDR3 DNA follows: TGTGCCAGTAGTATAGATCCCGCAGCGAGGGAGCAGTACTTC. The V and J genes are TRBV19 and TRBJ2-7; D is unresolved. The CDR3 has 14 amino acids. V lost 0 bases to trimming and J lost 7 bases, with 13 bases between them. The germline V gene has CDR1 LNHDA and CDR2 SQIVND (reference sequence).

This clonotype has at least ten counts. This chain connects TRBV6-1 to TRBJ1-1, with D maybe TRBD1 (5 bases). Germline CDR1 reads MNHNS; CDR2 reads SASEGT. This CDR3 region has 12 residues. V was cut by 2 bases and J by 10 bases, with 11 bases left in between. The CDR3 sequence is CASSETGGPAFF. CDR3 nucleotides: TGTGCCAGCAGTGAAACTGGGGGTCCAGCTTTCTTT.

This clonotype has ten or more counts. The chain couples TRBV2 to TRBJ2-2, with TRBD2 matching over 12 bases. V lost 4 bases to trimming and J lost 10 bases; unmatched junction nucleotides: 7. The CDR3 length is 15 residues. Germline values: CDR1 SNHLY, CDR2 FYNNEI. The CDR3 DNA is TGTGCCAGCAGTGGGAGCCTAGCGGGAGGGTCGGAGCTGTTTTTT. It codes for CASSGSLAGGSELFF.

The J gene is TRBJ2-7, the V gene TRBV5-8; D might be TRBD1 (5 bases). The V and J ends lost 5 bases and 4 bases respectively, with 10 bases between them. Germline loops: CDR1 SGHTS, CDR2 YDEGEE. CDR3 length equals 12 residues. CDR3 sequence reads: CASSDREYEQYF. For the CDR3, the DNA is TGTGCCAGCAGTGACAGAGAATACGAGCAGTACTTC.